One and the same sample provided the 24 T cell receptor beta chains below, sequenced in a study of blood T cell repertoires in COVID-19. Data came from immunoSEQ multiplex PCR; TCRdb stores just in-frame clones and leaves some out. This table holds around 70,000 clones, around 75% found once. Sample: peripheral blood. All receptors come from a man between 70 and 80 years old with acute or convalescent COVID-19.

The V gene is TRBV29-1, the J gene TRBJ1-1, with 10 bases lining up with TRBD1. Germline values: CDR1 SQVTM, CDR2 ANQGSEA. Trimming cost V 3 bases and J 1 base; bases outside gene matches: 8. The CDR3 runs to 16 residues. The CDR3 DNA is TGCAGCGTTGACGGGACAGGGGCTACCAGGAACACTGAAGCTTTCTTT. It yields the protein CSVDGTGATRNTEAFF.

The chain joins TRBV7-2 to TRBJ1-2; possibly TRBD1 for D (5 bases). Germline V CDR1 and CDR2: SGHTA, FQGNSA. Trimming shortened V by 5 bases and J by 4 bases, and 14 bases separated the two germline ends. The CDR3 extends over 14 amino acids. The CDR3 spells CASSPAGDGYGYTF. Here the CDR3 DNA reads TGTGCCAGCAGCCCAGCGGGGGACGGCTATGGCTACACCTTC. The entire variable domain, with the rest obtained from reference TRBV7-2 and TRBJ1-2, is as follows: GAGVSQSPSNKVTEKGKDVELRCDPISGHTALYWYRQSLGQGLEFLIYFQGNSAPDKSGLPSDRFSAERTGGSVSTLTIQRTQQEDSAVYLCASSPAGDGYGYTFGSGTRLTVV.

V and J are TRBV6-5 and TRBJ2-7, with 9 bases lining up with TRBD1. The trim removed 4 bases at V and 4 bases at J, leaving 11 bases unmatched. The CDR3 runs 16 residues. The V gene's germline CDR1 is MNHEY and CDR2 SVGAGI. This CDR3 reads CASSLTPGDRVYEQYF. CDR3 bases: TGTGCCAGCAGTTTGACCCCGGGGGACAGGGTATACGAGCAGTACTTC.

The rearrangement links TRBV7-2 to TRBJ2-2; 8 positions match TRBD2. The germline CDR1 and CDR2 sequences are SGHTA and FQGNSA. The CDR3 is made up of 15 amino acids. J gave up 4 bases and V 5 bases, and 6 bases lay outside the gene matches. As DNA, the CDR3 is TGTGCCAGCAGCCTTCGGGAGGGAGGCACCGGGGAGCTGTTTTTT. Encoded protein: CASSLREGGTGELFF.

The gene calls are TRBV20-1 and TRBJ2-7; D ambiguous. Per germline, CDR1 DFQATT and CDR2 SNEGSKA (reference sequence). Trimming cost V 7 bases and J 7 bases, with 11 bases left between them. The CDR3 extends over 10 amino acids. CDR3 residues: CSVGPLEQYF. CDR3 sequence (DNA): TGCAGTGTTGGGCCTTTGGAGCAGTACTTC.

The V gene is TRBV28, the J gene TRBJ2-2, with TRBD1 matching over 7 bases. The CDR3 extends over 15 amino acids. V lost 8 bases and J lost 6; bases outside the gene matches: 12. CDR1 and CDR2 from the germline V gene are MDHEN and SYDVKM. This CDR3 is CASRMSTGNAGELFF. The CDR3 coding sequence is TGTGCCAGCCGCATGTCGACAGGGAATGCCGGGGAGCTGTTTTTT. Variable domain in full (rest from reference TRBV28 and TRBJ2-2): DVKVTQSSRYLVKRTGEKVFLECVQDMDHENMFWYRQDPGLGLRLIYFSYDVKMKEKGDIPEGYSVSREKKERFSLILESASTNQTSMYLCASRMSTGNAGELFFGEGSRLTVL.

The chain couples TRBV19 to TRBJ2-7; D is undetermined. The CDR3 is 14 residues long. Germline-derived CDR1 and CDR2 are LNHDA and SQIVND (reference sequence). V dropped 6 bases and J dropped 2 bases, with 14 bases sitting between them. DNA of the CDR3: TGTGCCAGTAGACCAAGACGGAGCGCCTACGAGCAGTACTTC. Translating gives CASRPRRSAYEQYF. Filled out from reference TRBV19 and TRBJ2-7, the complete variable domain reads DGGITQSPKYLFRKEGQNVTLSCEQNLNHDAMYWYRQDPGQGLRLIYYSQIVNDFQKGDIAEGYSVSREKKESFPLTVTSAQKNPTAFYLCASRPRRSAYEQYFGPGTRLTVT.

This sequence joins TRBV5-1 and TRBJ2-3; tentative D call: TRBD1 (5 bases). Trimming removed 0 bases from V and 0 bases from J, with 5 bases in between. Germline CDR1 reads SGHRS; CDR2 reads YFSETQ. This CDR3 contains 14 residues. This CDR3 is CASSLGGSTDTQYF. The CDR3 nucleotides are TGCGCCAGCAGCTTGGGGGGCAGCACAGATACGCAGTATTTT. The whole variable domain, filled in from reference TRBV5-1 and TRBJ2-3, reads KAGVTQTPRYLIKTRGQQVTLSCSPISGHRSVSWYQQTPGQGLQFLFEYFSETQRNKGNFPGRFSGRQFSNSRSEMNVSTLELGDSALYLCASSLGGSTDTQYFGPGTRLTVL.

The gene calls are TRBV11-2 and TRBJ1-4; 7 bases map to TRBD1. Per germline, CDR1 SGHAT and CDR2 FQNNGV. The CDR3 consists of 13 residues. V lost 9 bases, J lost 5 bases, and 6 bases stayed unmatched. The CDR3 region has the DNA TGTGCCAGTCAGACAGGGTCCAATGAAAAACTGTTTTTT. This encodes CASQTGSNEKLFF.

CDR3: CASSFGDYNEQFF. Written as DNA, the CDR3 is TGTGCCAGCAGCTTCGGTGACTACAATGAGCAGTTCTTC. J is TRBJ2-1 and V is TRBV11-2; D uncertain. CDR3 length: 13 amino acids. Germline V gene data show CDR1 as SGHAT and CDR2 as FQNNGV. Trimming pared 3 bases from V and 3 bases from J, leaving 6 bases between.

The chain combines TRBV7-2 with TRBJ1-1; D perhaps matches TRBD1 (5 bases). The germline gives CDR1 SGHTA, CDR2 FQGNSA. The CDR3 sequence is 13 residues long. The V end was cut by 5 bases, the J end by 7 bases, with 14 bases between. The CDR3 bases are TGTGCCAGCAGCACCCTCCGGGGGGGTGAAGCTTTCTTT. Its translation: CASSTLRGGEAFF.

CDR3 nucleotides: TGTGCCAGCAGTGAAGGGGGCCAGGGGCCCCAGCATTTT. Protein sequence: CASSEGGQGPQHF. The chain uses TRBV6-1 and TRBJ1-5, with TRBD1 as a possible D gene (5 bases). Trimming took 1 base from V and 9 from J, leaving 10 bases between them. CDR1 is MNHNS and CDR2 is SASEGT in the germline V gene. This CDR3 contains 13 residues.

The chain joins TRBV19 to TRBJ2-5, with a tentative D call TRBD1 (6 bases). Germline CDR1 is LNHDA and CDR2 is SQIVND (reference sequence). V was trimmed by 2 bases and J by 0 bases, leaving 10 bases between them. The CDR3 extends over 15 amino acids. The CDR3 here is CASSIRQANQETQYF. For the CDR3, the DNA is TGTGCCAGTAGTATAAGACAGGCGAACCAAGAGACCCAGTACTTC. Using reference TRBV19 and TRBJ2-5 for the parts outside the CDR3, the full variable domain is DGGITQSPKYLFRKEGQNVTLSCEQNLNHDAMYWYRQDPGQGLRLIYYSQIVNDFQKGDIAEGYSVSREKKESFPLTVTSAQKNPTAFYLCASSIRQANQETQYFGPGTRLLVL.

The chain is built from TRBV2 and TRBJ2-5, with D perhaps TRBD2 (5 bases). V shed 6 bases and J shed 9 bases, with 11 bases lying between them. CDR1 and CDR2 from the germline V gene are SNHLY and FYNNEI. The CDR3 consists of 11 residues. In nucleotides, the CDR3 is TGTGCCAGCAGGACTGAGGAGGCCCAGTACTTC. Translating it yields CASRTEEAQYF.

This chain joins TRBV5-8 and TRBJ1-2, with a possible D match to TRBD1 (6 bases). The germline V gene has CDR1 SGHTS and CDR2 YDEGEE. The CDR3 extends over 14 amino acids. V was pared by 2 bases and J by 4 bases, with 12 bases between. DNA of the CDR3: TGTGCCAGCAGCTTTGGGACACTCCTCTATGGCTACACCTTC. Encoded protein: CASSFGTLLYGYTF.

J is TRBJ2-1 and V is TRBV6-1; 7 bases agree with TRBD2. Per the germline V gene, CDR1 is MNHNS and CDR2 is SASEGT. The trim removed 3 bases at V and 4 bases at J, leaving 3 bases unmatched. This CDR3 is 14 amino acids long. The CDR3 sequence: CASSEVAGYNEQFF. The CDR3 DNA reads as TGTGCCAGCAGTGAGGTAGCGGGTTACAATGAGCAGTTCTTC.

The chain employs TRBV14 and TRBJ1-2; 8 positions match TRBD1. CDR3 length: 16 amino acids. Germline CDR1 SGHDN, CDR2 FVKESK. The junction had 12 bases not matched to a gene; V was cut back by 1 base and J by 8 bases. CDR3 in amino acids: CASSQGLGRGHQGYTF. CDR3 DNA: TGTGCCAGCAGCCAAGGTCTGGGCAGGGGGCATCAAGGCTACACCTTC.

The rearrangement links TRBV7-2 to TRBJ2-1; D not certain. Germline assignment: CDR1 SGHTA and CDR2 FQGNSA. The CDR3 has 12 amino acids. V was shortened by 4 bases and J by 5 bases, with 6 bases between the two germline ends. The CDR3 DNA follows: TGTGCCAGCAGCTCGTATAACAATGAGCAGTTCTTC. Amino acid sequence: CASSSYNNEQFF.

This clone was picked up a small number of times. The rearrangement uses TRBV3-1 (or the pseudogene TRBV3-2) and TRBJ1-5; tentative D call: TRBD1 (5 bases). In germline, CDR1 is LGHDT, CDR2 YNNKEL (reference sequence). CDR3 length equals 15 residues. V dropped 5 bases and J dropped 7 bases, with 18 bases sitting between them. This CDR3 reads CASSKGWAPGQPQHF. The DNA for the CDR3 is TGTGCCAGCAGCAAGGGGTGGGCCCCAGGGCAGCCCCAGCATTTT.

This CDR3 is CASSQSGDSPLHF. The CDR3 DNA sequence: TGCGCCAGCAGCCAGTCAGGTGATTCACCCCTCCACTTT. V and J are TRBV4-1 and TRBJ1-6; D gene ambiguous. Germline CDR1 and CDR2: MGHRA and YSYEKL. The CDR3 is 13 amino acids. V gave up 3 bases and J gave up 8 bases, with 8 bases separating them.

This chain connects TRBV7-2 to TRBJ2-7, with D possibly matching TRBD2 (5 bases). The CDR3 contains 16 residues. CDR1 and CDR2 (germline): SGHTA, FQGNSA. V shed 1 base and J shed 4 bases, with 17 bases lying between them. The CDR3 region has the DNA TGTGCCAGCAGCTTAGGGGCAGGCCCGGGATTGTACGAGCAGTACTTC. Amino acids: CASSLGAGPGLYEQYF.

Comments on this clone: This sample includes further DNA sequences coding for the same CDR3. This chain links TRBV10-3 with TRBJ1-2; no definite D call. The CDR3 contains 11 residues. Trimming took 8 bases from V and 0 from J, leaving 4 bases between them. From germline, CDR1 is ENHRY and CDR2 SYGVKD. The CDR3 DNA reads as TGTGCCATCCGGTCTAACTATGGCTACACCTTC. Its translation: CAIRSNYGYTF.

This chain connects TRBV7-2 to TRBJ1-1, with TRBD1 as a possible D gene (5 bases). The germline gives CDR1 SGHTA, CDR2 FQGNSA. The V gene lost 9 bases and the J gene lost 2 bases, with 13 bases spanning the gap. The CDR3 contains 13 residues. The CDR3 region has the DNA TGTGCCAGTCAGAGACAGCCTAACACTGAAGCTTTCTTT. Translated, it gives CASQRQPNTEAFF.

The V call is TRBV28, the J call TRBJ2-5; possible D gene TRBD1, 5 bases. The V end was cut by 2 bases, the J end by 4 bases, with 11 bases between. CDR3 size: 14 residues. Per the germline V gene, CDR1 is MDHEN and CDR2 is SYDVKM. The CDR3 coding sequence is TGTGCCAGCAGTTTAGACAGTTCCCTAGAGACCCAGTACTTC. It yields the protein CASSLDSSLETQYF.